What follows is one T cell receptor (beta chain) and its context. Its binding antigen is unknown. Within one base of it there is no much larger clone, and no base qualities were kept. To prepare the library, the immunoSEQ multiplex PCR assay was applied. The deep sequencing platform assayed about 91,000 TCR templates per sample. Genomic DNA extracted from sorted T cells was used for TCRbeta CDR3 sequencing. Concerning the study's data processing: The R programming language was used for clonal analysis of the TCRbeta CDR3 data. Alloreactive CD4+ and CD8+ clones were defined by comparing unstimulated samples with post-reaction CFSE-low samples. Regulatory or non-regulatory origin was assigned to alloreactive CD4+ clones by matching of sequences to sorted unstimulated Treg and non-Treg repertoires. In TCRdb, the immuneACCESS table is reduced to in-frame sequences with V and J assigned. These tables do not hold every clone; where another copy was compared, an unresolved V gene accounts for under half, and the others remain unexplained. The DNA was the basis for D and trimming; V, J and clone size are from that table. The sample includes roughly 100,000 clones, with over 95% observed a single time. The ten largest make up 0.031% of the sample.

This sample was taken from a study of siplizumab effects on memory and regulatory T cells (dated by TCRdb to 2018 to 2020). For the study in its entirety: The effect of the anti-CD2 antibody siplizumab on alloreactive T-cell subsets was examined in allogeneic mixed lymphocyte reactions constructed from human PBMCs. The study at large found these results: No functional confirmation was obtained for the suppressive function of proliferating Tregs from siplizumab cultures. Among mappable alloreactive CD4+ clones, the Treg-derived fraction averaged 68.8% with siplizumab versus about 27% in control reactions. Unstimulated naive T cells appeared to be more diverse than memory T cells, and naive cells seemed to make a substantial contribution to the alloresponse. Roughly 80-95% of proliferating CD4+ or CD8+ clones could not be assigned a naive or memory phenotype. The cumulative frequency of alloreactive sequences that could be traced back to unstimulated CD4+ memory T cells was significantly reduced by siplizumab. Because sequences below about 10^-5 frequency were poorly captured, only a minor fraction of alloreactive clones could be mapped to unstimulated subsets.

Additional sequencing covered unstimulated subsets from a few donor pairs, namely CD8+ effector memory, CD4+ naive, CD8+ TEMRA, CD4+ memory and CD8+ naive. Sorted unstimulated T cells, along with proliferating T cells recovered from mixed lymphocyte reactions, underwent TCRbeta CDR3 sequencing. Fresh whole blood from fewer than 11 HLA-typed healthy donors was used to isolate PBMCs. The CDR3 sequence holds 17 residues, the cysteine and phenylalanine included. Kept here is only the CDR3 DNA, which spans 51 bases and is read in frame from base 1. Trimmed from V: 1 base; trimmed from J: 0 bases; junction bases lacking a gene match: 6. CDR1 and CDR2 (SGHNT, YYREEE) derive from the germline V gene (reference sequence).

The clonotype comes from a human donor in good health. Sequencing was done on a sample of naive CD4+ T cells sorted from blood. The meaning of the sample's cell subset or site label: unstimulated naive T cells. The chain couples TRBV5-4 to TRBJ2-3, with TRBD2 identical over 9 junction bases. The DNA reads TGTGCCAGCAGCTTGATGTCTAGCGGGGCAAGCACAGATACGCAGTATTTT. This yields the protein CASSLMSSGASTDTQYF.